These 22 T cell receptor beta chains share one sample of origin, sequenced in a study of blood T cell repertoires in COVID-19. Sequenced by immunoSEQ multiplex PCR; TCRdb stores in-frame clones only, minus some. This sample has some 120,000 clones; around nine tenths occur once, and the top ten carry roughly 8%. Sequencing was done on a sample of peripheral blood. The receptor set was obtained from a man in his forties or fifties with acute or convalescent COVID-19.

This clone was picked up one time. This chain joins TRBV15 and TRBJ1-5, with a weak D call TRBD1 (5 bases). Germline loops: CDR1 LNHNV, CDR2 YYDKDF (reference sequence). The V and J ends lost 1 base and 4 bases respectively, with 8 bases between them. The CDR3 extends over 14 amino acids. The CDR3 DNA sequence: TGTGCCACCAGCAGAGGACAGCCGAATCAGCCCCAGCATTTT. It specifies CATSRGQPNQPQHF.

The rearrangement links TRBV10-3 to TRBJ2-1; D remains ambiguous. Germline loops: CDR1 ENHRY, CDR2 SYGVKD. The CDR3 totals 13 residues. The V end lost 6 bases, the J end lost 4 bases, and 10 bases lay between the germline ends. The CDR3 nucleotides are TGTGCCATCAGCGTGACTTCGTACAATGAGCAGTTCTTC. Encoded protein: CAISVTSYNEQFF.

The V gene is TRBV30, the J gene TRBJ2-2; TRBD1 matches 9 bases. The V gene end was trimmed by 3 bases and the J gene end by 5 bases; junction bases not matched to a gene: 7. CDR1 and CDR2 from the germline V gene are GTSNPN and SVGIG (reference sequence). The CDR3 contains 15 residues. The CDR3 DNA reads TGTGCCTGGAGAATACAGGGGGCGCCTACCGGGGAGCTGTTTTTT. It is translated as CAWRIQGAPTGELFF.

The table lists this clone with a count of one. The chain uses TRBV6-5 and TRBJ1-1; perhaps TRBD1 as D (5 bases). This CDR3 is built from 12 residues. Trimming pared 3 bases from V and 7 bases from J, leaving 9 bases between. CDR1 and CDR2 (germline): MNHEY, SVGAGI. The CDR3 reads CASSYGGSEAFF. CDR3 coding DNA: TGTGCCAGCAGTTATGGGGGGAGTGAAGCTTTCTTT.

The chain is built from TRBV11-3 and TRBJ2-1; 14 bases map to TRBD2. J lost 6 bases, V lost 5 bases, and 6 bases had no gene match. The CDR3 totals 16 residues. In germline, CDR1 is SGHNT, CDR2 YENEEA. CDR3 residues: CASSNRLAGGINEQFF. CDR3 sequence (DNA): TGTGCCAGCAGCAACCGACTAGCGGGAGGGATCAATGAGCAGTTCTTC.

The rearrangement joins TRBV4-1 to TRBJ2-3, with 7 bases lining up with TRBD2. CDR3 size: 16 residues. After removal of 1 base from V and 0 bases from J, the junction contained 4 bases not matched to a gene. In germline, CDR1 is MGHRA, CDR2 YSYEKL. CDR3 sequence reads: CASSQGLAVSTDTQYF. For the CDR3, the DNA is TGCGCCAGCAGCCAAGGGCTAGCGGTTAGCACAGATACGCAGTATTTT.

The gene calls are TRBV13 and TRBJ2-5; 7 bases are shared with TRBD2. V lost 1 base and J lost 5; bases outside the gene matches: 1. This CDR3 comprises 13 residues. Germline V gives CDR1 PRHDT, CDR2 FYEKMQ (reference sequence). CDR3 nucleotides: TGTGCCAGCAGCTTAGAACTAGCGGAGACCCAGTACTTC. Protein product: CASSLELAETQYF.

The rearrangement joins TRBV3-1 (or the pseudogene TRBV3-2) to TRBJ1-2, with D perhaps matching TRBD1 (5 bases). Per germline, CDR1 LGHDT and CDR2 YNNKEL (reference sequence). The CDR3 length is 16 residues. V lost 1 base, J lost 4 bases, and 16 bases lay in between. The CDR3 loop is CASSQVTRPRVYGYTF. For the CDR3, the DNA is TGTGCCAGCAGCCAAGTTACCCGGCCCAGGGTCTATGGCTACACCTTC.

The chain employs TRBV9 and TRBJ2-7, with a tentative D call TRBD1 (6 bases). With 4 bases removed from V and 7 bases from J, the gap between germline ends came to 18 bases. Germline V gene sequence: CDR1 SGDLS, CDR2 YYNGEE. CDR3 length: 14 amino acids. CDR3 bases: TGTGCCAGCAGCCTGGAAGGGCAGGGGCGGGAGCAGTACTTC. This codes for CASSLEGQGREQYF.

The V call is TRBV5-1, the J call TRBJ2-5; 7 bases are shared with TRBD1. This CDR3 spans 15 amino acids. Trimming removed 3 bases from V and 7 bases from J; junction bases left unmatched: 12. The germline V gene has CDR1 SGHRS and CDR2 YFSETQ. The CDR3 region has the DNA TGCGCCAGCAGCTCTGCCTACAGGGGCTCTGGGACCCAGTACTTC. This codes for CASSSAYRGSGTQYF.

The chain has TRBV6-2 or TRBV6-3 and TRBJ2-7; 7 nucleotides line up with TRBD2. The V gene's germline CDR1 is MNHEY and CDR2 SVGEGT. The CDR3 sequence is 13 residues long. After removal of 5 bases from V and 3 bases from J, the junction contained 4 bases not matched to a gene. CDR3 sequence (DNA): TGTGCCAGCAGTGTTCAGCGGGACTACGAGCAGTACTTC. This translates into CASSVQRDYEQYF.

This clone was counted between two and nine times. This rearrangement joins TRBV4-3 to TRBJ2-7; 9 bases map to TRBD1. From germline, CDR1 is LGHNA and CDR2 YSLEER. The junction had 4 bases not matched to a gene; V was cut back by 1 base and J by 0 bases. This CDR3 region has 16 residues. The CDR3 DNA is TGCGCCAGCAGCCAAGCCGGGACAGGGCGCTCCTACGAGCAGTACTTC. It specifies CASSQAGTGRSYEQYF.

The genes are TRBV5-1 and TRBJ2-7; D remains ambiguous. The CDR3 runs 16 residues. V lost 0 bases to trimming and J lost 2 bases, with 15 bases between them. Germline V CDR1 and CDR2: SGHRS, YFSETQ. For the CDR3, the DNA is TGCGCCAGCAGCTTGGGACTTTATGCCCACACCTACGAGCAGTACTTC. Its protein is CASSLGLYAHTYEQYF. Full variable domain (missing parts from reference TRBV5-1 and TRBJ2-7): KAGVTQTPRYLIKTRGQQVTLSCSPISGHRSVSWYQQTPGQGLQFLFEYFSETQRNKGNFPGRFSGRQFSNSRSEMNVSTLELGDSALYLCASSLGLYAHTYEQYFGPGTRLTVT.

The V and J genes are TRBV6-2 or TRBV6-3 and TRBJ2-5, with 9 nucleotides matching TRBD1. This CDR3 spans 13 amino acids. Germline V gene lookup returns CDR1 MNHEY and CDR2 SVGEGT. V lost 6 bases and J lost 4; bases outside the gene matches: 3. CDR3 in amino acids: CASSMGQGETQYF. In DNA, the CDR3 is TGTGCCAGCAGCATGGGACAGGGAGAGACCCAGTACTTC.

The V gene is TRBV5-1, the J gene TRBJ2-1, with 8 bases fitting TRBD1. Germline V gene lookup returns CDR1 SGHRS and CDR2 YFSETQ. The CDR3 is 15 amino acids. Trimming took 4 bases from V and 7 from J; bases not matched to a gene: 10. CDR3 amino acids: CASSGRDRLFNEQFF. The CDR3 DNA follows: TGCGCCAGCAGCGGCCGGGACAGGTTATTTAATGAGCAGTTCTTC.

The V call is TRBV19, the J call TRBJ2-3; weak D call: TRBD1 (5 bases). Germline values: CDR1 LNHDA, CDR2 SQIVND (reference sequence). CDR3 size: 14 residues. Trimming removed 3 bases from V and 2 bases from J, with 9 bases in between. The CDR3 is CASSMRQTTDTQYF. The CDR3 nucleotides read TGTGCCAGTAGTATGAGACAGACCACAGATACGCAGTATTTT.

This clone turned up a few times. The chain employs TRBV6-5 and TRBJ1-1, with D hard to call. V lost 0 bases to trimming and J lost 1 base, with 6 bases between them. CDR1 and CDR2 (germline): MNHEY, SVGAGI. The CDR3 contains 14 residues. This CDR3 is CASSYSARNTEAFF. In nucleotides, the CDR3 is TGTGCCAGCAGTTACTCGGCACGGAACACTGAAGCTTTCTTT.

This sequence joins TRBV12-3 or TRBV12-4 and TRBJ1-5; 7 positions match TRBD1. The length of the CDR3 is 13 residues. V lost 6 bases and J lost 7; bases outside the gene matches: 6. Here the CDR3 reads CASSRTGEQPQHF. The CDR3 DNA reads TGTGCCAGCAGCCGTACAGGGGAACAGCCCCAGCATTTT.

The V gene is TRBV10-3, the J gene TRBJ2-5; 7 bases align to TRBD1. The CDR3 sequence is 14 residues long. Looked up from germline, CDR1 is ENHRY and CDR2 is SYGVKD. The V and J ends lost 6 bases and 2 bases, in that order; junction bases with no gene match: 6. This CDR3 reads CAIRATGQQETQYF. For the CDR3, the DNA is TGTGCCATCAGGGCGACAGGGCAACAAGAGACCCAGTACTTC.

This clone was recorded once. The chain combines TRBV11-2 with TRBJ2-1; TRBD1 matches 9 bases. The CDR3 loop spans 14 amino acids. Germline V gene sequence: CDR1 SGHAT, CDR2 FQNNGV. The V and J ends lost 3 bases and 6 bases, in that order; junction bases with no gene match: 3. CDR3 residues: CASSFLDRGNEQFF. The CDR3 DNA is TGTGCCAGCAGCTTTTTGGACAGGGGCAATGAGCAGTTCTTC. The full variable domain, with the rest looked up from reference TRBV11-2 and TRBJ2-1, is EAGVAQSPRYKIIEKRQSVAFWCNPISGHATLYWYQQILGQGPKLLIQFQNNGVVDDSQLPKDRFSAERLKGVDSTLKIQPAKLEDSAVYLCASSFLDRGNEQFFGPGTRLTVL.

This clone was recorded a few times. This rearrangement joins TRBV5-1 to TRBJ2-2, with 7 bases aligning to TRBD2. The germline V gene has CDR1 SGHRS and CDR2 YFSETQ. The V segment lost 1 base and the J segment 4 bases; nucleotides outside the gene matches: 7. This CDR3 is built from 16 residues. CDR3 coding DNA: TGCGCCAGCAGCTTGTCTTCAGCGGGAACCACCGGGGAGCTGTTTTTT. It codes for CASSLSSAGTTGELFF.

This sequence joins TRBV5-1 and TRBJ2-4; maybe TRBD2 (5 bases). Looked up from germline, CDR1 is SGHRS and CDR2 is YFSETQ. This CDR3 has 15 amino acids. Trimming stripped 1 base from V and 0 bases from J, with 8 bases between. The CDR3 DNA is TGCGCCAGCAGCTTGTCCGGGGTAGCCAAAAACATTCAGTACTTC. Translated: CASSLSGVAKNIQYF.